This TCR beta chain appears in the sequencing data of a study of blood T cells in healthy people across ages. The CDR3 is made up of 15 amino acids. Germline V gene sequence: CDR1 LNHNV, CDR2 YYDKDF (reference sequence). V was clipped by 3 bases and J by 1 base, with 12 bases between them. The authors ran a second PCR of about 7 to 12 cycles using a sample-barcoded 5' primer and a J-beta primer mix. TCRdb redid the calling of the 5' RACE reads with MiXCR, one entry per CDR3 protein. The table records under 2,000,000 distinct CDR3 sequences, about 50% of them present only once. The sequence derives from a woman aged 40 to 55 in good health. The V gene is TRBV15, the J gene TRBJ2-5; weak D call: TRBD1 (5 bases). The sample taken for sequencing was blood. CDR3 DNA sequence: TGTGCCACCAGCAGTCACGACAGTACCCAAGAGACCCAGTACTTC. This translates into CATSSHDSTQETQYF.